What follows are 21 T cell receptor beta chains derived from one specimen sequenced in a study of cytomegalovirus exposure and HLA in healthy donors. PCR was performed using 60 Vbeta and 13 Jbeta primers. Assay: immunoSEQ multiplex PCR; the TCRdb copy retains only in-frame clones and omits some. The profile shows 150,000 to 200,000 clones, around 80% of them singletons. Material for sequencing was PBMCs. These receptors were obtained from a woman aged 45 to 65 in good health and CMV-seronegative.

The gene calls are TRBV19 and TRBJ2-1; D is perhaps TRBD2 (7 bases). This CDR3 is built from 15 residues. V lost 6 bases and J lost 2, with 14 bases in between. Germline V lookup: CDR1 LNHDA, CDR2 SQIVND (reference sequence). This CDR3 reads CASRGGGLTYNEQFF. CDR3 DNA sequence: TGTGCCAGTAGAGGGGGGGGCCTAACCTACAATGAGCAGTTCTTC.

V and J are TRBV20-1 and TRBJ2-3; D is uncertain. CDR1 is DFQATT, CDR2 SNEGSKA, per germline (reference sequence). V lost 0 bases and J lost 8, with 6 bases in between. The CDR3 runs to 11 residues. This CDR3 is CSARDGGTQYF. The CDR3 nucleotides are TGCAGTGCTAGAGATGGCGGTACGCAGTATTTT.

The chain carries TRBV5-1 and TRBJ2-7; D is perhaps TRBD2 (5 bases). The V gene's germline CDR1 is SGHRS and CDR2 YFSETQ. This CDR3 is 14 amino acids long. Trimming took off 0 bases at V and 5 bases at J, with 12 bases between the two ends. The chain's CDR3 is CASSLEDGVNEQYF. The CDR3 DNA sequence: TGCGCCAGCAGCTTGGAGGACGGGGTGAACGAGCAGTACTTC.

This chain links TRBV5-5 with TRBJ1-5, with D unclear. The germline CDR1 and CDR2 sequences are SGHKS and YYEKEE (reference sequence). This CDR3 contains 18 residues. Trimming took 1 base from V and 0 from J, leaving 17 bases between them. DNA of the CDR3: TGTGCCAGCAGCTTGACAGACCCCGGCCTTTATAGCAATCAGCCCCAGCATTTT. Amino acid sequence: CASSLTDPGLYSNQPQHF. Full variable domain (outside the CDR3, taken from reference TRBV5-5 and TRBJ1-5): DAGVTQSPTHLIKTRGQQVTLRCSPISGHKSVSWYQQVLGQGPQFIFQYYEKEERGRGNFPDRFSARQFPNYSSELNVNALLLGDSALYLCASSLTDPGLYSNQPQHFGDGTRLSIL.

The chain carries TRBV9 and TRBJ2-1, with D maybe TRBD2 (6 bases). The CDR3 loop spans 15 amino acids. The V gene lost 0 bases and the J gene lost 3 bases, with 10 bases spanning the gap. Per the germline V gene, CDR1 is SGDLS and CDR2 is YYNGEE. CDR3 bases: TGTGCCAGCAGCGTAGAATTTAGCGGCTACAATGAGCAGTTCTTC. This sequence encodes CASSVEFSGYNEQFF.

This clone has just a few counts. The chain couples TRBV28 to TRBJ2-7; no clear D gene. Germline V gives CDR1 MDHEN, CDR2 SYDVKM. V lost 6 bases and J 6 bases, leaving 18 bases between the germline ends. This CDR3 is built from 14 residues. The CDR3 DNA reads TGTGCCAGCAGCCTCCTTTATGAACCGGTCGAGCAGTACTTC. Amino acids: CASSLLYEPVEQYF.

This clone was recorded a few times. V is TRBV5-4 and J is TRBJ2-7; D gene uncertain. The CDR3 spans 14 residues. V was cut by 4 bases and J by 4 bases, with 15 bases left in between. CDR1 is SGHNT and CDR2 is YYREEE in the germline V gene (reference sequence). The CDR3 sequence: CASSRSRDAYEQYF. CDR3 DNA sequence: TGTGCCAGCAGCCGGAGCCGAGATGCGTACGAGCAGTACTTC. The full variable domain, rest sourced from reference TRBV5-4 and TRBJ2-7, is ETGVTQSPTHLIKTRGQQVTLRCSSQSGHNTVSWYQQALGQGPQFIFQYYREEENGRGNFPPRFSGLQFPNYSSELNVNALELDDSALYLCASSRSRDAYEQYFGPGTRLTVT.

This chain uses TRBV7-3 with TRBJ2-3; D is ambiguous. The V gene lost 4 bases and the J gene lost 0 bases, with 11 bases spanning the gap. CDR3 size: 15 residues. Germline lookup yields CDR1 SGHTA and CDR2 FQGTGA. CDR3 in DNA: TGTGCCAGCAGCTCTACAGCATCTAGCACAGATACGCAGTATTTT. This encodes CASSSTASSTDTQYF.

This clone has just a few counts. The V gene is TRBV15, the J gene TRBJ1-4, with D unresolved. With 0 bases removed from V and 5 bases from J, the gap between germline ends came to 13 bases. Germline CDR1 LNHNV, CDR2 YYDKDF (reference sequence). The CDR3 spans 16 residues. The CDR3 loop is CATSRDPGLGNEKLFF. For the CDR3, the DNA is TGTGCCACCAGCAGAGATCCGGGGTTGGGGAATGAAAAACTGTTTTTT.

This clone was seen just once. The gene calls are TRBV9 and TRBJ1-1, with D perhaps TRBD1 (6 bases). The V gene lost 3 bases and the J gene lost 1 base, with 10 bases spanning the gap. Germline CDR1 and CDR2: SGDLS and YYNGEE. This CDR3 contains 14 residues. Here the CDR3 reads CASSGTATNTEAFF. The DNA for the CDR3 is TGTGCCAGCAGCGGGACAGCGACGAACACTGAAGCTTTCTTT.

V and J are TRBV15 and TRBJ1-1, with 8 bases aligning to TRBD1. The CDR3 covers 14 residues. V shed 4 bases, J shed 4 bases, and the junction held 5 bases outside the gene matches. Germline V lookup: CDR1 LNHNV, CDR2 YYDKDF (reference sequence). In DNA form, the CDR3 reads TGTGCCACCAGCACACGACAGGGGACCACTGAAGCTTTCTTT. Amino acid sequence: CATSTRQGTTEAFF.

The chain links TRBV7-9 to TRBJ1-1; TRBD1 matches at 9 bases. The CDR3 runs 14 residues. Germline lookup yields CDR1 SEHNR and CDR2 FQNEAQ (reference sequence). The V segment lost 4 bases and the J segment 1 base; nucleotides outside the gene matches: 1. CDR3 in amino acids: CASSSDRGNTEAFF. For the CDR3, the DNA is TGTGCCAGCAGCTCGGACAGGGGGAACACTGAAGCTTTCTTT.

This rearrangement joins TRBV28 to TRBJ2-5; 11 nucleotides match TRBD2. Germline CDR1 is MDHEN and CDR2 is SYDVKM. Trimming took 2 bases from V and 5 from J; bases not matched to a gene: 7. The CDR3 has 16 amino acids. The CDR3 DNA reads TGTGCCAGCAGTTTAGCCTTAGCGGGGGGGCATGAGACCCAGTACTTC. Encoded protein: CASSLALAGGHETQYF.

The rearrangement joins TRBV6-4 to TRBJ2-1; 8 nucleotides align to TRBD1. CDR3 length: 15 residues. Germline CDR1 reads MRHNA; CDR2 reads SNTAGT. V was pared by 6 bases and J by 4 bases, with 8 bases of the junction left unmatched. CDR3 DNA: TGTGCCAGCAGGGCCCCTCGACAGGGGTACAATGAGCAGTTCTTC. Encoded protein: CASRAPRQGYNEQFF.

The chain joins TRBV28 to TRBJ2-1; the match to TRBD2 covers 10 bases. V lost 5 bases to trimming and J lost 4 bases; unmatched junction nucleotides: 5. From germline, CDR1 is MDHEN and CDR2 SYDVKM. The CDR3 spans 15 residues. CDR3 in DNA: TGTGCCAGCAGTGAAGGACTAGCGGCTTACAATGAGCAGTTCTTC. Amino acids: CASSEGLAAYNEQFF.

The chain employs TRBV27 and TRBJ1-5, with 7 bases matching TRBD1. In germline, CDR1 is MNHEY, CDR2 SMNVEV (reference sequence). There are 14 residues in the CDR3. J gave up 6 bases and V 6 bases, and 8 bases lay outside the gene matches. Here the CDR3 DNA reads TGTGCCAGCAGGTTGGACAGGTCTGGTCAGCCCCAGCATTTT. It specifies CASRLDRSGQPQHF.

The V gene is TRBV5-1, the J gene TRBJ2-7, with D perhaps matching TRBD1 (7 bases). The CDR3 sequence is 15 residues long. Per germline, CDR1 SGHRS and CDR2 YFSETQ. Trimming stripped 3 bases from V and 2 bases from J, with 15 bases between. CDR3 residues: CASSWRQGGPYEQYF. The DNA for the CDR3 is TGCGCCAGCAGCTGGCGACAGGGAGGACCCTACGAGCAGTACTTC. The full variable domain, with the rest looked up from reference TRBV5-1 and TRBJ2-7, is KAGVTQTPRYLIKTRGQQVTLSCSPISGHRSVSWYQQTPGQGLQFLFEYFSETQRNKGNFPGRFSGRQFSNSRSEMNVSTLELGDSALYLCASSWRQGGPYEQYFGPGTRLTVT.

This sequence joins TRBV27 and TRBJ2-3, with D possibly matching TRBD2 (6 bases). The CDR3 sequence is 19 residues long. V lost 1 base to trimming and J lost 0 bases, with 20 bases between them. Germline V gene data show CDR1 as MNHEY and CDR2 as SMNVEV (reference sequence). The CDR3 sequence is CASSLYPSSGGTSTDTQYF. For the CDR3, the DNA is TGTGCCAGCAGTTTATACCCCTCCTCAGGTGGGACTAGCACAGATACGCAGTATTTT.

This chain connects TRBV5-4 to TRBJ1-2; unclear D gene. The ends were cut back, 3 bases at V and 8 bases at J, with 8 bases in the middle. The CDR3 length is 11 residues. Germline CDR1 is SGHNT and CDR2 is YYREEE (reference sequence). Written as DNA, the CDR3 is TGTGCCAGCAGCTCACCCAGGGGCTACACCTTC. Translating it yields CASSSPRGYTF. Together with reference TRBV5-4 and TRBJ1-2, the CDR3 gives the full variable domain: ETGVTQSPTHLIKTRGQQVTLRCSSQSGHNTVSWYQQALGQGPQFIFQYYREEENGRGNFPPRFSGLQFPNYSSELNVNALELDDSALYLCASSSPRGYTFGSGTRLTVV.

This clone was seen once. The gene calls are TRBV19 and TRBJ1-1; 7 nucleotides align to TRBD1. Trimming took 2 bases from V and 3 from J; bases not matched to a gene: 6. The CDR3 has 15 amino acids. The germline V gene has CDR1 LNHDA and CDR2 SQIVND (reference sequence). The CDR3 loop reads CASSISHRGYTEAFF. Here the CDR3 DNA reads TGTGCCAGTAGTATATCCCACAGGGGCTACACTGAAGCTTTCTTT.

This chain uses TRBV30 with TRBJ2-5, with 11 bases fitting TRBD2. Germline CDR1 is GTSNPN and CDR2 is SVGIG (reference sequence). CDR3 size: 15 residues. J lost 2 bases, V lost 3 bases, and 5 bases had no gene match. CDR3 DNA: TGTGCCTGGAGGGCGGGACTAGCGGATCAAGAGACCCAGTACTTC. It codes for CAWRAGLADQETQYF.